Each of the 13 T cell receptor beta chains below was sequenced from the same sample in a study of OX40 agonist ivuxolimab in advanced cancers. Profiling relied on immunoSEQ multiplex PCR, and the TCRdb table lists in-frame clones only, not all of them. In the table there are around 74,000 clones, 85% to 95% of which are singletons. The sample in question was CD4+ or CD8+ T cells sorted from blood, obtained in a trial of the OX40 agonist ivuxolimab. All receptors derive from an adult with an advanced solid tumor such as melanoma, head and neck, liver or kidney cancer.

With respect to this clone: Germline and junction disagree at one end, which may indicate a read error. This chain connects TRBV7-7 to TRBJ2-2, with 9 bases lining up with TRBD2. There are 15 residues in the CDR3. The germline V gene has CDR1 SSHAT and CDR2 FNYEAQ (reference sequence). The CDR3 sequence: CASSLASGVAGELFF. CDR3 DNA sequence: TGTGCTAGCAGCTTAGCTAGCGGGGTGGCCGGGGAGCTGTTTTTT.

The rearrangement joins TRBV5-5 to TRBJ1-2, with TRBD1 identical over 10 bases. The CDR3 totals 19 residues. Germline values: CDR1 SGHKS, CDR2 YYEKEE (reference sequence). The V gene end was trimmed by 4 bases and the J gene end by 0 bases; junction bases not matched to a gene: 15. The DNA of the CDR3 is TGTGCCAGCAGCACTAATCCCGGGACAGGGGTGGTCGCTAACTATGGCTACACCTTC. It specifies CASSTNPGTGVVANYGYTF.

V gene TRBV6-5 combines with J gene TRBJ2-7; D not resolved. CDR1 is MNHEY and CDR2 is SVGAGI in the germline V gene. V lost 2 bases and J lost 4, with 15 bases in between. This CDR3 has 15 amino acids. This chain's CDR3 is CASSYGRVARYEQYF. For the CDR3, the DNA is TGTGCCAGCAGTTACGGCCGAGTGGCCCGATACGAGCAGTACTTC.

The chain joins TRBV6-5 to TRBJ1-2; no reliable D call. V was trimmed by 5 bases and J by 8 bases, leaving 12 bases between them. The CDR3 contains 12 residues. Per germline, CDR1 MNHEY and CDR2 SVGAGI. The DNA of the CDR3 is TGTGCCAGCAGTACCTTCCTTGGGGGCTACACCTTC. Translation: CASSTFLGGYTF.

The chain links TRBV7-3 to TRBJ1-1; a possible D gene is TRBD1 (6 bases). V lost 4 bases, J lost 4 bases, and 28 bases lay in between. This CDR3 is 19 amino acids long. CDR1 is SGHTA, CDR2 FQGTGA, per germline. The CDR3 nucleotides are TGTGCCAGCAGCTCTCACAGGCTGACAGGTACCGAATATGGCACTGAAGCTTTCTTT. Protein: CASSSHRLTGTEYGTEAFF. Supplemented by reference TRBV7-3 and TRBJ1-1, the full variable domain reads GAGVSQTPSNKVTEKGKYVELRCDPISGHTALYWYRQSLGQGPEFLIYFQGTGAADDSGLPNDRFFAVRPEGSVSTLKIQRTERGDSAVYLCASSSHRLTGTEYGTEAFFGQGTRLTVV.

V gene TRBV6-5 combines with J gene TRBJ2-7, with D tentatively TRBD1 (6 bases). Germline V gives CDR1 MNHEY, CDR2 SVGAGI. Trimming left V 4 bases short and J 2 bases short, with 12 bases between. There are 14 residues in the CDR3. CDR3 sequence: CASSSDRNPYEQYF. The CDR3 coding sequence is TGTGCCAGCAGTTCGGACAGAAATCCCTACGAGCAGTACTTC.

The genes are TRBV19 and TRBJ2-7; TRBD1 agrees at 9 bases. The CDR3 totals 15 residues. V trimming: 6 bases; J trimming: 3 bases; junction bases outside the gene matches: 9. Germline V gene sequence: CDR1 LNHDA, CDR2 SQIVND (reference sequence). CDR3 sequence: CASRDTRQGGYEQYF. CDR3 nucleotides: TGTGCCAGTAGGGACACAAGACAGGGGGGCTACGAGCAGTACTTC. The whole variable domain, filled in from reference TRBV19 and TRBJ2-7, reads DGGITQSPKYLFRKEGQNVTLSCEQNLNHDAMYWYRQDPGQGLRLIYYSQIVNDFQKGDIAEGYSVSREKKESFPLTVTSAQKNPTAFYLCASRDTRQGGYEQYFGPGTRLTVT.

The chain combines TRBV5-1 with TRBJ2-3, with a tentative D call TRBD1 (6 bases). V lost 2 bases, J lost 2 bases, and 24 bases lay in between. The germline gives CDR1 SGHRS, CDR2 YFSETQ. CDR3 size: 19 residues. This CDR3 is CASSFTGLRAVALTDTQYF. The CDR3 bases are TGCGCCAGCAGCTTCACAGGGCTTCGAGCTGTTGCCCTCACAGATACGCAGTATTTT. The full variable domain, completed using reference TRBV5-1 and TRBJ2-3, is KAGVTQTPRYLIKTRGQQVTLSCSPISGHRSVSWYQQTPGQGLQFLFEYFSETQRNKGNFPGRFSGRQFSNSRSEMNVSTLELGDSALYLCASSFTGLRAVALTDTQYFGPGTRLTVL.

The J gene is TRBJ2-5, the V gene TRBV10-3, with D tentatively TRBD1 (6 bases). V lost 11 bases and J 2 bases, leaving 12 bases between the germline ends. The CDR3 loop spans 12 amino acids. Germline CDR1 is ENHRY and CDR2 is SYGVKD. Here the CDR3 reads CAVTQGQETQYF. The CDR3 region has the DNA TGTGCCGTAACTCAGGGGCAAGAGACCCAGTACTTC.

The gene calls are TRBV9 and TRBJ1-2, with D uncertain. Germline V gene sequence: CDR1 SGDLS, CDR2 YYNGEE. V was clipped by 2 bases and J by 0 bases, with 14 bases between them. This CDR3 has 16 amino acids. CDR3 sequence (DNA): TGTGCCAGCAGCGTTGCGGTGGAGAGAGCTAACTATGGCTACACCTTC. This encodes CASSVAVERANYGYTF. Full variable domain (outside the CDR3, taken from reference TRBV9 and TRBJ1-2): DSGVTQTPKHLITATGQRVTLRCSPRSGDLSVYWYQQSLDQGLQFLIQYYNGEERAKGNILERFSAQQFPDLHSELNLSSLELGDSALYFCASSVAVERANYGYTFGSGTRLTVV.

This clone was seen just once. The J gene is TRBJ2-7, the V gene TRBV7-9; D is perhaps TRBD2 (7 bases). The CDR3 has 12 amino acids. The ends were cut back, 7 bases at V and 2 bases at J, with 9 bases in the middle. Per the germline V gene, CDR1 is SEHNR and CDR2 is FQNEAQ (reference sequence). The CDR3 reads CASTGGAYEQYF. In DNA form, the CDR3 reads TGTGCCAGCACGGGGGGCGCCTACGAGCAGTACTTC.

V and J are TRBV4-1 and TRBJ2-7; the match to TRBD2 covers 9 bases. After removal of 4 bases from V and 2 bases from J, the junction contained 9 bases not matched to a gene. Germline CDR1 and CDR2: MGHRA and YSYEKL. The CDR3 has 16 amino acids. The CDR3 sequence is CASSPSGGGAPYEQYF. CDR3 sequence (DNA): TGCGCCAGCAGCCCTAGTGGCGGGGGGGCCCCCTACGAGCAGTACTTC.

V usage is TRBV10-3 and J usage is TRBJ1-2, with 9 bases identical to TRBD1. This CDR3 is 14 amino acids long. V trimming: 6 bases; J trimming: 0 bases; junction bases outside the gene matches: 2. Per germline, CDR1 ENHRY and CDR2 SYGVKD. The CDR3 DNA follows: TGTGCCATCAGGGACAGGGGACCTAACTATGGCTACACCTTC. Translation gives CAIRDRGPNYGYTF.